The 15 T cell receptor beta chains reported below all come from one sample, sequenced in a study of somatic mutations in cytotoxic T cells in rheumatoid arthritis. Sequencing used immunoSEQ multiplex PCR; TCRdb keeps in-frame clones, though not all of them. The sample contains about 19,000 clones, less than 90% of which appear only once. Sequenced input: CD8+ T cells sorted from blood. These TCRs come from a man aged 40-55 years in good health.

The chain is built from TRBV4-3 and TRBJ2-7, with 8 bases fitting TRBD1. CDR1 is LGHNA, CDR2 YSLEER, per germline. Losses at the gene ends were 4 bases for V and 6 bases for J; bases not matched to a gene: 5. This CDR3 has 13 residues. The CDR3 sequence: CASSPGQGVEQYF. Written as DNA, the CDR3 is TGCGCCAGCAGCCCCGGACAGGGCGTCGAGCAGTACTTC.

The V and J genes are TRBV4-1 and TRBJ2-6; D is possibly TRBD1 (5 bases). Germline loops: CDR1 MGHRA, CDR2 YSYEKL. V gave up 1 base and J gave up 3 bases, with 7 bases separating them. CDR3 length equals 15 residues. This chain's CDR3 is CASSQGQGGANVLTF. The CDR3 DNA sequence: TGCGCCAGCAGCCAAGGGCAGGGTGGGGCCAACGTCCTGACTTTC.

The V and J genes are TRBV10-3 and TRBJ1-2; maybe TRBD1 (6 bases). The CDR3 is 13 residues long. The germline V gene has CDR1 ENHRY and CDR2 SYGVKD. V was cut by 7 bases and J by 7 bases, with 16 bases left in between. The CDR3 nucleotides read TGTGCCATCACTACCGGGGGGGCCCTTGGCTACACCTTC. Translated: CAITTGGALGYTF.

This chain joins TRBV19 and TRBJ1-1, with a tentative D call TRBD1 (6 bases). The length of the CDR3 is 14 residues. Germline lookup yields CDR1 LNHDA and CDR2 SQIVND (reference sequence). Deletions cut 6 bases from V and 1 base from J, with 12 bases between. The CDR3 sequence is CASSHGGENTEAFF. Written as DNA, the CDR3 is TGTGCCAGTAGCCACGGGGGCGAGAACACTGAAGCTTTCTTT.

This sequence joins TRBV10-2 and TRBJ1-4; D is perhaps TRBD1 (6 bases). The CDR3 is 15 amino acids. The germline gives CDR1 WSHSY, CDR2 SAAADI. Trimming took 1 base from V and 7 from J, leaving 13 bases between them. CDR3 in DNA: TGCGCCAGCAGTGAGTGGGGGCGAGGAGGTGAAAAACTGTTTTTT. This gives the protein CASSEWGRGGEKLFF.

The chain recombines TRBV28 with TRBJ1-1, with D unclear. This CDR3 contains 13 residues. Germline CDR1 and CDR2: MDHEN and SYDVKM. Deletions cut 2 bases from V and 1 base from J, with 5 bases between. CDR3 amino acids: CASSLGTNTEAFF. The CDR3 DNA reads TGTGCCAGCAGTTTAGGCACGAACACTGAAGCTTTCTTT.

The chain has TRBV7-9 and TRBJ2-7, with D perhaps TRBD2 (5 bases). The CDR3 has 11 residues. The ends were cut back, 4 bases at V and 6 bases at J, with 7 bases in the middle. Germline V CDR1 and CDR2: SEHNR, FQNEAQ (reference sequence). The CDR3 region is CASSSGVEQYF. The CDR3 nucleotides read TGTGCCAGCAGCTCCGGGGTCGAGCAGTACTTC.

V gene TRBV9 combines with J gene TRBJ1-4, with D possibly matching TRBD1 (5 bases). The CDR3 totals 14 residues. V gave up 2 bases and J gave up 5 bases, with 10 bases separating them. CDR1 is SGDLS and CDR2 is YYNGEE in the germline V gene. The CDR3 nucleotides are TGTGCCAGCAGCGTTGGGGCGGGAAATGAAAAACTGTTTTTT. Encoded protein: CASSVGAGNEKLFF.

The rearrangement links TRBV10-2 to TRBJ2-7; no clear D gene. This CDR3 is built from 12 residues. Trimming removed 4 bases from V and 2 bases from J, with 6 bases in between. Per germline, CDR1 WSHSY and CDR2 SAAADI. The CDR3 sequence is CASSGSTYEQYF. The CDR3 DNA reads TGCGCCAGCAGTGGCAGCACCTACGAGCAGTACTTC.

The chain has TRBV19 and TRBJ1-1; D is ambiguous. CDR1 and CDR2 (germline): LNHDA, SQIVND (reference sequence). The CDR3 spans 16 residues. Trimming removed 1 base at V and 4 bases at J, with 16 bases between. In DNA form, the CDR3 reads TGTGCCAGTAGTATAGCCCCGGGTCTGGTATCCACTGAAGCTTTCTTT. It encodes CASSIAPGLVSTEAFF.

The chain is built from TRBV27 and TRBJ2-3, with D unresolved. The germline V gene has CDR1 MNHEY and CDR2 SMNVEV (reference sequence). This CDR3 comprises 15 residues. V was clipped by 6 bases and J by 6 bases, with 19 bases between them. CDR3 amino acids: CASRTRLWMSDTQYF. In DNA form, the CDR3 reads TGTGCCAGCAGGACCAGACTGTGGATGTCCGATACGCAGTATTTT.

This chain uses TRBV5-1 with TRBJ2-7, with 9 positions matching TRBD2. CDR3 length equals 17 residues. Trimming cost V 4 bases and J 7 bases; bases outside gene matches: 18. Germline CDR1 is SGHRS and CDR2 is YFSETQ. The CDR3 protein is CASSPRPSSGALGEQYF. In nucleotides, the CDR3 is TGCGCCAGCAGCCCACGGCCGTCTAGCGGGGCCCTCGGGGAGCAGTACTTC.

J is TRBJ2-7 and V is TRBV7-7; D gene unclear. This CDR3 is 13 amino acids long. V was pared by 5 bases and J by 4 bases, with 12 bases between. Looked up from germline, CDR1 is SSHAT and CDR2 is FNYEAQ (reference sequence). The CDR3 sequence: CASSPLGPYEQYF. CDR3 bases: TGTGCCAGCAGCCCATTAGGTCCTTACGAGCAGTACTTC.

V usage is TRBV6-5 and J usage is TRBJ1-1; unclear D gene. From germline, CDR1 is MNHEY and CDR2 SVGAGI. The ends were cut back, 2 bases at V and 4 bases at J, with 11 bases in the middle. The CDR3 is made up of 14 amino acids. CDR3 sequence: CASSYGGESTEAFF. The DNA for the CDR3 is TGTGCCAGCAGTTACGGCGGGGAGAGCACTGAAGCTTTCTTT.

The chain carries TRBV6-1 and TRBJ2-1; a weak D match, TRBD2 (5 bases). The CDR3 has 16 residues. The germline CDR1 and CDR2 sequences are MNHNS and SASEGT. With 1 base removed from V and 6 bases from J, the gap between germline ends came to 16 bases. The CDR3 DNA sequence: TGTGCCAGCAGTGAAGAGAGGGCCGCTCGGCGCAATGAGCAGTTCTTC. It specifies CASSEERAARRNEQFF.